This record concerns one T cell receptor (beta chain) sequence. The data belong to a study of CD8 T cells in Susac syndrome. Matching for age and sex applied to the controls, who were healthy donors. It was negative isolation that provided the CD8+ and CD4+ T cells, whereas TEMRA cells were enriched by FACS. V was clipped by 7 bases and J by 1 base, with 18 bases between them. This CDR3 region has 16 residues. CDR1 SNHLY and CDR2 FYNNEI come from the germline V gene. RNA, at roughly 0.45 to 1 ug, was reverse transcribed with random hexamers. A multiplex approach, immunoSEQ multiplex PCR, amplified TCR beta CDR3 across 54 Vbeta and 13 Jbeta. MiXCR, run by TCRdb on the immunoSEQ multiplex PCR reads, gives a single entry per CDR3 protein. The sample holds about 60,000 distinct CDR3 sequences, approximately 94% seen once.

This rearrangement joins TRBV2 to TRBJ2-3; the D gene is possibly TRBD1 (6 bases). Sequenced sample: CD8+ T cells from PBMCs. The sequence derives from a human donor in good health. The CDR3 here is CASIQGIQGGTDTQYF. The CDR3 nucleotides are TGTGCCAGCATTCAGGGGATACAGGGTGGCACAGATACGCAGTATTTT. The full variable domain, in which reference TRBV2 and TRBJ2-3 provide the parts outside the CDR3, is EPEVTQTPSHQVTQMGQEVILRCVPISNHLYFYWYRQILGQKVEFLVSFYNNEISEKSEIFDDQFSVERPDGSNFTLKIRSTKLEDSAMYFCASIQGIQGGTDTQYFGPGTRLTVL.